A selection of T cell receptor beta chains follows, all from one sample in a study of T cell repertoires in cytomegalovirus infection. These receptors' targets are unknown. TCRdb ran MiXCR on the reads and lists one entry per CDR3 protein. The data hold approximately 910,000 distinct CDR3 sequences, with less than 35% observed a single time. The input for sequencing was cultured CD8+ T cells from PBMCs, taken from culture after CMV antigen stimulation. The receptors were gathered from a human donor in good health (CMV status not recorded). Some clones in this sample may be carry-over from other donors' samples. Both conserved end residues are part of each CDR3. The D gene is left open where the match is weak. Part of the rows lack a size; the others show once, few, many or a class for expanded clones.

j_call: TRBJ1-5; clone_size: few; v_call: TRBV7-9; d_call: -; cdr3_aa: CAIVILAPGSPQHF; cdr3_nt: TGTGCAATTGTGATCTTGGCCCCGGGTTCGCCCCAGCATTTT
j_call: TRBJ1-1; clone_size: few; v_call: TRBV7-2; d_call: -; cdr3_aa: CASSQTITEAFF; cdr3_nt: TGTGCCAGCAGCCAAACGATCACTGAAGCTTTCTTT
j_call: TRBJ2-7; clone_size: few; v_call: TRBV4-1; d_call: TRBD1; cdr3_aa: CASSQGVATGTEQYF; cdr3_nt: TGCGCCAGCAGCCAAGGGGTGGCGACAGGGACCGAGCAGTACTTC
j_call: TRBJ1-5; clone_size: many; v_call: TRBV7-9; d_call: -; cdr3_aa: CASSSETDSNQPQHF; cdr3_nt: TGTGCCAGCAGCTCAGAAACAGATAGCAATCAGCCCCAGCATTTT
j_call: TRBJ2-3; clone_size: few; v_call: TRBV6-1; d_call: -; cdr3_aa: CATAWITDTQYF; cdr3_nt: TGTGCTACAGCGTGGATCACAGATACGCAGTATTTT
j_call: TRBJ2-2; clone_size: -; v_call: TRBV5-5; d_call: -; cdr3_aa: CASSLASRTSLYTGELFF; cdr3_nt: TGTGCCAGCAGCTTGGCATCCAGGACTTCGTTGTACACCGGGGAGCTGTTTTTT
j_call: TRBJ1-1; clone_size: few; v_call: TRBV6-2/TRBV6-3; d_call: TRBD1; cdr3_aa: CASSVWTGYTEAFF; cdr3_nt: TGTGCCAGCAGTGTTTGGACAGGGTACACTGAAGCTTTCTTT
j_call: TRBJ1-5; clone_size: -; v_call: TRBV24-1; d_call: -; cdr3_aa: CATSDGTLGFQPQHF; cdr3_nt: TGTGCCACCAGTGACGGGACACTAGGGTTTCAGCCCCAGCATTTT
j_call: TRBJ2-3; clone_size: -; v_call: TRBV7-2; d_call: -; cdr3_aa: CASSLRDTNTDTQYF; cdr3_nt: TGTGCCAGCAGCTTACGGGACACCAACACAGATACGCAGTATTTT
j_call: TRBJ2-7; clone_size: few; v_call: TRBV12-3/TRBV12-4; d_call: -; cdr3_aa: CASCSGTYFYEQYF; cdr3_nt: TGTGCCAGCTGCTCCGGGACTTACTTCTACGAGCAGTACTTC
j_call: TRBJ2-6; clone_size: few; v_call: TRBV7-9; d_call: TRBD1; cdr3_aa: CASSTLPGQGDSGANVLTF; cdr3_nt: TGTGCCAGCAGCACACTACCGGGACAGGGGGACTCTGGGGCCAACGTCCTGACTTTC
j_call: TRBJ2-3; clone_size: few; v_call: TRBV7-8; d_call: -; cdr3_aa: CASSSSLRGQRGTDTQYF; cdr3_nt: TGTGCCAGCAGCTCCTCGCTCCGCGGGCAGAGAGGCACAGATACGCAGTATTTT
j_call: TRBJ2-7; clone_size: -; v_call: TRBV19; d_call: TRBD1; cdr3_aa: CASSIEGQAYYEQYF; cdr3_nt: TGTGCCAGTAGTATAGAGGGACAGGCCTACTACGAGCAGTACTTC
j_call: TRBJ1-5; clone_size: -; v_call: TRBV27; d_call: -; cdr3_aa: CASSYGTPGSQPQHF; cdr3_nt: TGTGCCAGCAGTTACGGGACCCCGGGGTCTCAGCCCCAGCATTTT
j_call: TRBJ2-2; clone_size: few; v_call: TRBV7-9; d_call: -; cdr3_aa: CATMTGRNLTGELFF; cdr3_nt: TGTGCCACCATGACCGGGCGGAACCTCACCGGGGAGCTGTTTTTT
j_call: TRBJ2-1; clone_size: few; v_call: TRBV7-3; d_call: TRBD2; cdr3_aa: CASSVKGWLAGGESYNEQFF; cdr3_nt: TGTGCCAGCAGCGTCAAGGGTTGGCTAGCGGGGGGGGAGTCCTACAATGAGCAGTTCTTC
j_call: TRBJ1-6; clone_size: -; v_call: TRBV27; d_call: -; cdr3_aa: CASSFAQWMDSPLHF; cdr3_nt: TGTGCCAGCAGTTTTGCCCAATGGATGGATTCACCCCTCCACTTT
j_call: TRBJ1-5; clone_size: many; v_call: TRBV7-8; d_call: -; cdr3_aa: CASSLREGLDQPQHF; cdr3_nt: TGTGCCAGCAGTCTCCGGGAGGGGTTGGATCAGCCCCAGCATTTT
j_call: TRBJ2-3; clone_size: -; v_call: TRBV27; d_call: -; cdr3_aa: CASQRGGQSDTQYF; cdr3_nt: TGTGCCTCCCAGAGGGGGGGCCAGTCAGATACGCAGTATTTT
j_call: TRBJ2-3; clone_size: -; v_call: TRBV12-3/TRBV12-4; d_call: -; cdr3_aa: CASSLPIVRGGFTDTQYF; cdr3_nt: TGTGCCAGCAGTTTACCGATCGTCCGAGGAGGGTTCACAGATACGCAGTATTTT
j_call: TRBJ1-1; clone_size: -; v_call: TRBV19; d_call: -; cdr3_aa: CASSTLTEMNTEAFF; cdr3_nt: TGTGCCAGTAGTACCCTCACAGAGATGAACACTGAAGCTTTCTTT
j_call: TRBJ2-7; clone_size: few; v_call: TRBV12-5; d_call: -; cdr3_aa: CASGFHGATYEQYF; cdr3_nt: TGTGCTAGTGGTTTTCATGGAGCTACCTACGAGCAGTACTTC
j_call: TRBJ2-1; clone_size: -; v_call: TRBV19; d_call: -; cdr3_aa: CASSEGLGVYNEQFF; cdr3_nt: TGTGCCAGTAGTGAAGGACTGGGAGTCTACAATGAGCAGTTCTTC
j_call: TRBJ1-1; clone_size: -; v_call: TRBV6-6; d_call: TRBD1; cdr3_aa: CASSYRQGNTEAFF; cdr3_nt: TGTGCCAGCAGTTACCGACAGGGAAACACTGAAGCTTTCTTT
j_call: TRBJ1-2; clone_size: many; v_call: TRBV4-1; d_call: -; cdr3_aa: CASSQNAVKGPLYGYTF; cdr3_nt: TGCGCCAGCAGCCAAAACGCGGTTAAAGGTCCCCTCTATGGCTACACCTTC
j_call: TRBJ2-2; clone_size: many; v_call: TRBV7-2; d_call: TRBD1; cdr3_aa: CASSFRTGASTGELFF; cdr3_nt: TGTGCCAGCAGCTTCAGGACAGGGGCCTCCACCGGGGAGCTGTTTTTT
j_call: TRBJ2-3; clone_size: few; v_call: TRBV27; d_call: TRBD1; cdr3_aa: CASSFGPGTASTDTQYF; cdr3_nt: TGTGCCAGCAGTTTTGGACCCGGGACAGCGAGCACAGATACGCAGTATTTT
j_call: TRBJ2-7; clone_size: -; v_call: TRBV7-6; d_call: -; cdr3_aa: CASSSARSYEQYF; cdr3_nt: TGTGCCAGCAGCTCAGCGAGGTCCTACGAGCAGTACTTC
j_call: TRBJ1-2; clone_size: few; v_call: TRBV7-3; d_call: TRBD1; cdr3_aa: CASSLNGQGNPYGYTF; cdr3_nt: TGTGCCAGCAGCTTAAATGGACAGGGTAACCCCTATGGCTACACCTTC
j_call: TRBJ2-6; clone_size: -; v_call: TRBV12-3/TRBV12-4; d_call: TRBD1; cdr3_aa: CASSLEGQISGANVLTF; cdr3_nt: TGTGCCAGCAGTTTAGAGGGACAGATCTCTGGGGCCAACGTCCTGACTTTC
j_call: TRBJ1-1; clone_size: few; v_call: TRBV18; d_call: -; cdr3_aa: CASSPAGGVNTEAFF; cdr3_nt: TGTGCCAGCTCACCAGCGGGGGGAGTGAACACTGAAGCTTTCTTT
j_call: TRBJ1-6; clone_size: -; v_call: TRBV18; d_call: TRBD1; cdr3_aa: CASSPRDRGSNSPLHF; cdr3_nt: TGTGCCAGCTCACCGCGGGACAGGGGGTCCAATTCACCCCTCCACTTT
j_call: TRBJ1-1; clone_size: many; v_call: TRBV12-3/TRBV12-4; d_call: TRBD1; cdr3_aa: CASSPGTGVNTEAFF; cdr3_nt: TGTGCCAGCAGTCCAGGGACAGGTGTGAACACTGAAGCTTTCTTT
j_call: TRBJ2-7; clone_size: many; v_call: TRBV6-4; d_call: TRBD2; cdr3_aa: CASSETSGGAVEQYF; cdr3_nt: TGTGCCAGCAGTGAAACGAGCGGGGGGGCGGTCGAGCAGTACTTC
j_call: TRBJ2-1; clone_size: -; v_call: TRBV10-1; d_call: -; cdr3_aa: CASSESTRYNEQFF; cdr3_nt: TGCGCCAGCAGTGAGTCAACGCGGTACAATGAGCAGTTCTTC
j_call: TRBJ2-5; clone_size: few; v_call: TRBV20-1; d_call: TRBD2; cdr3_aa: CSARDAGGYQETQYF; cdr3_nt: TGCAGTGCTAGAGACGCGGGGGGGTACCAAGAGACCCAGTACTTC
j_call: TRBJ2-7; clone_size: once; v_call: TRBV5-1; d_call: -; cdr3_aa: CASSLGDGAYEQYF; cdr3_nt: TGCGCCAGCAGCTTGGGGGACGGAGCCTACGAGCAGTACTTC
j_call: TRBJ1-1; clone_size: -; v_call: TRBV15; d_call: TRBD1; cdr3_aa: CVTSRGTGGTEAFF; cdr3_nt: TGTGTCACCAGCAGGGGAACAGGGGGCACTGAAGCTTTCTTT
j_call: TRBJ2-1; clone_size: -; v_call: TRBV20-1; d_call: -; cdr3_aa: CSARFLNDHNEQFF; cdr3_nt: TGCAGTGCTAGATTCCTTAATGACCACAATGAGCAGTTCTTC
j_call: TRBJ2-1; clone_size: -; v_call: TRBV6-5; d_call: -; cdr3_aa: CASSYSWYNEQFF; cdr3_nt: TGTGCCAGCAGTTACTCTTGGTACAATGAGCAGTTCTTC
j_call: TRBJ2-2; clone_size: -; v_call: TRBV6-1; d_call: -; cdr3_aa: CASSAPLGELFF; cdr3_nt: TGTGCCAGCAGTGCTCCCCTCGGGGAGCTGTTTTTT
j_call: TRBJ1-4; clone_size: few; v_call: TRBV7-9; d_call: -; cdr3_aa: CASSPGDGRNEKLFF; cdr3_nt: TGTGCCAGCAGCCCCGGGGACGGCCGTAATGAAAAACTGTTTTTT
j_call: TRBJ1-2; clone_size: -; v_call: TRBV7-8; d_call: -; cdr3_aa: CASSPTLTINYGYTF; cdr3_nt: TGTGCCAGCAGTCCGACCCTCACTATTAACTATGGCTACACCTTC
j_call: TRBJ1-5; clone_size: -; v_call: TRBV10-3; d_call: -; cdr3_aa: CAISESRAGNSNQPQHF; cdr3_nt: TGTGCCATCAGTGAGTCCAGGGCAGGGAATAGCAATCAGCCCCAGCATTTT
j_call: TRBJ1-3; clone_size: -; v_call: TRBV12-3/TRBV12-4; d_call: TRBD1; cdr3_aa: CASSLQGGGNTIYF; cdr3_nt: TGTGCCAGCAGTCTCCAGGGGGGTGGAAACACCATATATTTT
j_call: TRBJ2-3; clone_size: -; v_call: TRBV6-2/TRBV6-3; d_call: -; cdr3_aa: CASSYSSSPDTQYF; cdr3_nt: TGTGCCAGCAGTTACTCCTCGAGCCCAGATACGCAGTATTTT
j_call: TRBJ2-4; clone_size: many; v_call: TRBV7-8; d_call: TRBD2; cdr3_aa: CASSFTGTTNIQYF; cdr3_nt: TGTGCCAGCAGCTTTACCGGGACTACAAACATTCAGTACTTC
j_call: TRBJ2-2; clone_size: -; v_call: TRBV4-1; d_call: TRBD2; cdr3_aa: CASSQVGGAGELFF; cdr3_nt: TGCGCCAGCAGCCAAGTGGGGGGGGCCGGGGAGCTGTTTTTT
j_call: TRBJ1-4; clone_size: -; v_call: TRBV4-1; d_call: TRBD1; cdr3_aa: CASSRNEGQGEKLFF; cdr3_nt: TGCGCCAGCAGCCGCAACGAAGGACAGGGGGAAAAACTGTTTTTT
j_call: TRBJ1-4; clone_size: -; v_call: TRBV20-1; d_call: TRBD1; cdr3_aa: CSARDLRQGGYEKLFF; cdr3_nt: TGCAGTGCTAGAGATCTGAGACAGGGGGGATACGAAAAACTGTTTTTT
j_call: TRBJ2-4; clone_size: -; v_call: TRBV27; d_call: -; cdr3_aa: CASGSGGSKNIQYF; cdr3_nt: TGTGCCAGCGGGAGTGGAGGGTCCAAAAACATTCAGTACTTC
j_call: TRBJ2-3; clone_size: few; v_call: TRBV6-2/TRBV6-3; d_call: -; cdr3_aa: CASSYSWESTDTQYF; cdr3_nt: TGTGCCAGCAGTTACTCGTGGGAGTCAACAGATACGCAGTATTTT